The 25 T cell receptor beta chains presented below share a single source sample, sequenced in a study of cytomegalovirus exposure and HLA in healthy donors. Measured with immunoSEQ multiplex PCR; TCRdb has only the in-frame clones, and not every one. This table holds about 360,000 clones, 70% to 90% found once. Sample: PBMCs. The receptors originated from a woman aged 18-29 years in good health and CMV-seronegative.

The chain joins TRBV21-1 to TRBJ2-7; the D call TRBD1 from the table was never checked on the DNA. TRBV21-1 is reported as a pseudogene. The CDR3 runs to 20 residues. DNA for the CDR3: TGTGCCAGCAGCCCTGCAGTATACGGCAGGGGACCTAAAAGGACCTACGAGCAGTACTTC. This sequence encodes CASSPAVYGRGPKRTYEQYF.

This sequence joins TRBV5-1 and TRBJ2-1; TRBD2 matches at 10 bases. CDR3 length: 16 amino acids. The germline gives CDR1 SGHRS, CDR2 YFSETQ. V lost 5 bases, J lost 8 bases, and 13 bases stayed unmatched. The CDR3 spells CASSKLAGPQPYEQFF. The CDR3, as DNA: TGCGCCAGCAGTAAACTAGCGGGGCCCCAGCCCTATGAGCAGTTCTTC.

Written as DNA, the CDR3 is TGTGCCAGCTCGCCCTTACCGGGACAGAAGACACGCGAGCAGTACTTC. It encodes CASSPLPGQKTREQYF. The chain uses TRBV18 and TRBJ2-7; 7 nucleotides match TRBD1. There are 16 residues in the CDR3. In germline, CDR1 is KGHSH, CDR2 LQKENI. J lost 6 bases, V lost 6 bases, and 17 bases had no gene match.

The rearrangement joins TRBV10-1 to TRBJ1-1, with unresolved D. The germline V gene encodes CDR1 WNHNN and CDR2 SYGVQD (reference sequence). The CDR3 is 14 amino acids. V was cut by 3 bases and J by 2 bases, with 10 bases left in between. CDR3 bases: TGCGCCAGCAGTGAAAAACAGTCAAACACTGAAGCTTTCTTT. The encoded protein is CASSEKQSNTEAFF.

This chain joins TRBV15 and TRBJ1-4; D remains ambiguous. The germline V gene has CDR1 LNHNV and CDR2 YYDKDF (reference sequence). Trimming took off 3 bases at V and 4 bases at J, with 15 bases between the two ends. The CDR3 extends over 16 amino acids. The CDR3, as DNA: TGTGCCACCAGCAGTTCGAAGCGGGCAGATAATGAAAAACTGTTTTTT. Encoded protein: CATSSSKRADNEKLFF. Together with reference TRBV15 and TRBJ1-4, the CDR3 gives the full variable domain: DAMVIQNPRYQVTQFGKPVTLSCSQTLNHNVMYWYQQKSSQAPKLLFHYYDKDFNNEADTPDNFQSRRPNTSFCFLDIRSPGLGDTAMYLCATSSSKRADNEKLFFGSGTQLSVL.

The CDR3 DNA reads TGTGCCAGCAGACAATTGGGACAGGACTACGAGCAGTACTTC. This codes for CASRQLGQDYEQYF. The chain joins TRBV2 to TRBJ2-7, with 8 bases fitting TRBD1. The length of the CDR3 is 14 residues. Germline CDR1 SNHLY, CDR2 FYNNEI. The trim removed 6 bases at V and 3 bases at J, leaving 7 bases unmatched.

This clone was seen a single time. The chain combines TRBV5-6 with TRBJ1-6; 10 bases line up with TRBD1. Germline-derived CDR1 and CDR2 are SGHDT and YYEEEE. This CDR3 has 14 amino acids. Trimming cost V 3 bases and J 9 bases; bases outside gene matches: 3. The CDR3 bases are TGTGCCAGCAGCTCCGGGACAGGGGCTTCACCCCTCCACTTT. This translates into CASSSGTGASPLHF.

This chain connects TRBV6-6 to TRBJ2-2, with 13 bases fitting TRBD2. The CDR3 extends over 16 amino acids. J was trimmed by 6 bases and V by 7 bases; bases with no gene match: 8. Per germline, CDR1 MNHNY and CDR2 SVGAGI (reference sequence). CDR3 DNA: TGTGCCAGCAAAGAACTAGCGGGGGGGCCTGCCGGGGAGCTGTTTTTT. This translates into CASKELAGGPAGELFF.

This chain uses TRBV29-1 with TRBJ2-7; 7 bases align to TRBD1. The CDR3 sequence is 13 residues long. The ends lost 2 bases at V and 1 base at J; junction bases unmatched: 2. The germline V gene encodes CDR1 SQVTM and CDR2 ANQGSEA. CDR3 DNA: TGCAGCGTTGAACGGGGACAGTCCTACGAGCAGTACTTC. Its translation: CSVERGQSYEQYF.

The chain carries TRBV30 and TRBJ2-1, with unresolved D. The length of the CDR3 is 13 residues. Trimming removed 7 bases at V and 4 bases at J, with 14 bases between. Germline V gives CDR1 GTSNPN, CDR2 SVGIG (reference sequence). In DNA form, the CDR3 reads TGTGCCTCCCTCGCAGGTTATTACAATGAGCAGTTCTTC. It specifies CASLAGYYNEQFF.

The rearrangement links TRBV6-5 to TRBJ2-2; 8 bases map to TRBD2. This CDR3 is 16 amino acids long. CDR1 is MNHEY, CDR2 SVGAGI, per germline. V shed 2 bases, J shed 1 base, and the junction held 3 bases outside the gene matches. CDR3 sequence reads: CASSYRLARNTGELFF. The CDR3 DNA reads as TGTGCCAGCAGTTACCGACTAGCGCGGAACACCGGGGAGCTGTTTTTT.

The chain couples TRBV6-1 to TRBJ1-6, with D possibly TRBD1 on 6 matching bases. Germline CDR1 reads MNHNS; CDR2 reads SASEGT. The CDR3 is 14 residues long. Trimming cost V 3 bases and J 6 bases, with 9 bases left between them. The CDR3 is CASSDQGFNSPLHF. The CDR3 DNA reads as TGTGCCAGCAGTGACCAGGGGTTTAATTCACCCCTCCACTTT.

The chain has TRBV28 and TRBJ1-3; maybe TRBD1 (6 bases). V lost 8 bases, J lost 4 bases, and 12 bases lay in between. In germline, CDR1 is MDHEN, CDR2 SYDVKM. This CDR3 comprises 13 residues. The CDR3: CASATGSGNTIYF. The DNA for the CDR3 is TGTGCCAGCGCAACAGGGTCCGGAAACACCATATATTTT.

V is TRBV30 and J is TRBJ2-1, with D possibly TRBD1 on 5 matching bases. V was shortened by 2 bases and J by 4 bases, with 9 bases between the two germline ends. CDR1 GTSNPN and CDR2 SVGIG come from the germline V gene (reference sequence). The length of the CDR3 is 13 residues. In nucleotides, the CDR3 is TGTGCCTGGAGTACTGACAGTTACAATGAGCAGTTCTTC. It is translated as CAWSTDSYNEQFF.

This clone was seen only a few times. The J gene is TRBJ1-6, the V gene TRBV4-1; D perhaps matches TRBD1 (6 bases). The V and J ends lost 0 bases and 11 bases respectively, with 17 bases between them. Germline assignment: CDR1 MGHRA and CDR2 YSYEKL. This CDR3 comprises 16 residues. CDR3 sequence: CASSQDKSQGQPPLHF. The CDR3 DNA reads TGCGCCAGCAGCCAAGACAAGTCGCAGGGGCAGCCACCCCTCCACTTT.

This clone appeared once. The chain joins TRBV4-1 to TRBJ2-1, with D unclear. This CDR3 spans 16 amino acids. The V gene lost 4 bases and the J gene lost 0 bases, with 13 bases spanning the gap. Germline V gene data show CDR1 as MGHRA and CDR2 as YSYEKL. The CDR3 protein is CASSPSTQSSYNEQFF. The CDR3 DNA sequence: TGCGCCAGCAGCCCATCGACTCAAAGCTCCTACAATGAGCAGTTCTTC.

This sequence joins TRBV5-1 and TRBJ1-1, with D perhaps TRBD1 (5 bases). The CDR3 is made up of 15 amino acids. Trimming took off 0 bases at V and 5 bases at J, with 14 bases between the two ends. Germline CDR1 SGHRS, CDR2 YFSETQ. The CDR3 reads CASSLDRKTRTEAFF. The CDR3 DNA reads TGCGCCAGCAGCTTGGACAGGAAAACAAGGACTGAAGCTTTCTTT.

This clone was counted only a few times. This chain joins TRBV6-5 and TRBJ1-2, with D perhaps matching TRBD1 (5 bases). CDR1 is MNHEY and CDR2 is SVGAGI in the germline V gene. Trimming took off 0 bases at V and 3 bases at J, with 11 bases between the two ends. The CDR3 is 15 residues long. CDR3 nucleotide sequence: TGTGCCAGCAGTTACTCGGCAGGGTCTGACTATGGCTACACCTTC. The encoded protein is CASSYSAGSDYGYTF.

The chain couples TRBV29-1 to TRBJ2-3, with D possibly TRBD1 on 6 matching bases. From germline, CDR1 is SQVTM and CDR2 ANQGSEA. This CDR3 comprises 11 residues. Trimming left V 4 bases short and J 8 bases short, with 10 bases between. DNA of the CDR3: TGCAGCGTTGGGGCCAGGGGTACGCAGTATTTT. It yields the protein CSVGARGTQYF.

The genes are TRBV27 and TRBJ2-3; 7 bases map to TRBD1. The CDR3 spans 14 residues. V was pared by 2 bases and J by 5 bases, with 4 bases of the junction left unmatched. Germline V CDR1 and CDR2: MNHEY, SMNVEV (reference sequence). CDR3 residues: CASSLVSGGDTQYF. CDR3 bases: TGTGCCAGCAGTTTAGTTTCAGGGGGAGATACGCAGTATTTT.

The chain carries TRBV15 and TRBJ2-7; D unresolved. In germline, CDR1 is LNHNV, CDR2 YYDKDF (reference sequence). This CDR3 is 17 amino acids long. Trimming left V 0 bases short and J 0 bases short, with 15 bases between. CDR3 coding DNA: TGTGCCACCAGCAGAGAGCGAGCGCCAATTAGCTCCTACGAGCAGTACTTC. Protein product: CATSRERAPISSYEQYF.

The V gene is TRBV6-1, the J gene TRBJ2-7; maybe TRBD1 (6 bases). The V end was cut by 5 bases, the J end by 0 bases, with 11 bases between. The V gene's germline CDR1 is MNHNS and CDR2 SASEGT. CDR3 length: 14 amino acids. The CDR3 nucleotides read TGTGCCAGCAGTTCCGACAGGAGCTCCTACGAGCAGTACTTC. This encodes CASSSDRSSYEQYF.

The rearrangement uses TRBV5-1 and TRBJ1-2; D gene uncertain. CDR1 is SGHRS and CDR2 is YFSETQ in the germline V gene. The CDR3 contains 12 residues. Deletions cut 5 bases from V and 2 bases from J, with 7 bases between. CDR3 nucleotide sequence: TGCGCCAGCAGGGCGGAAAACTATGGCTACACCTTC. Translation: CASRAENYGYTF.

The rearrangement joins TRBV7-9 to TRBJ2-7; D perhaps matches TRBD2 (5 bases). This CDR3 spans 11 amino acids. V dropped 5 bases and J dropped 6 bases, with 8 bases sitting between them. Germline CDR1 is SEHNR and CDR2 is FQNEAQ (reference sequence). This CDR3 is CASSRESEQYF. CDR3 sequence (DNA): TGTGCCAGCAGCAGGGAGTCCGAGCAGTACTTC. Based on the CDR3 plus reference TRBV7-9 and TRBJ2-7, the full variable domain is DTGVSQNPRHKITKRGQNVTFRCDPISEHNRLYWYRQTLGQGPEFLTYFQNEAQLEKSRLLSDRFSAERPKGSFSTLEIQRTEQGDSAMYLCASSRESEQYFGPGTRLTVT.

V gene TRBV15 combines with J gene TRBJ2-1; the match to TRBD2 covers 11 bases. This CDR3 is 20 amino acids long. V lost 0 bases, J lost 0 bases, and 10 bases stayed unmatched. CDR1 and CDR2 (germline): LNHNV, YYDKDF (reference sequence). The CDR3 is CATSRDTWTSGLSSYNEQFF. As DNA, the CDR3 is TGTGCCACCAGCAGAGACACTTGGACTAGCGGGTTGAGCTCCTACAATGAGCAGTTCTTC.